The 11 T cell receptor beta chains below come from one sample, sequenced in a study of cytomegalovirus exposure and HLA in healthy donors. This PCR relied on a set of 60 Vbeta primers and 13 Jbeta primers. Profiled with immunoSEQ multiplex PCR; TCRdb holds only in-frame clones, not every one. Here the sample spans some 120,000 clones, roughly 71% being singletons. What was sequenced was PBMCs. The receptors shown here come from a woman aged 45-60 years in good health and CMV-seropositive.

J is TRBJ1-5 and V is TRBV5-1, with 9 bases aligning to TRBD1. V was clipped by 3 bases and J by 6 bases; unmatched bases: 4. This CDR3 comprises 14 residues. Germline CDR1 is SGHRS and CDR2 is YFSETQ. The CDR3 DNA reads as TGCGCCAGCAGCTCGGGACAGGGCGGTCAGCCCCAGCATTTT. Encoded protein: CASSSGQGGQPQHF.

This clone was seen a single time. The chain recombines TRBV19 with TRBJ2-3; 12 bases agree with TRBD2. The J segment lost 1 base and the V segment lost 8 bases, leaving 1 base of the junction unmatched. This CDR3 has 14 residues. Germline CDR1 LNHDA, CDR2 SQIVND (reference sequence). CDR3 DNA sequence: TGTGCCAGTCGACTAGCGGGGGGCACAGATACGCAGTATTTT. This sequence encodes CASRLAGGTDTQYF.

There are a few counts of this clone. The J gene is TRBJ2-7, the V gene TRBV7-9, with D unresolved. CDR3 length equals 11 residues. The germline V gene encodes CDR1 SEHNR and CDR2 FQNEAQ (reference sequence). Between the trimmed V and J ends, which lost 6 bases and 10 bases, there was a span of 13 bases. The CDR3 region is CASSSFERQYF. CDR3 DNA sequence: TGTGCCAGCAGTTCATTCGAGAGACAGTACTTC.

The V call is TRBV7-6, the J call TRBJ1-6, with 7 positions matching TRBD1. Germline CDR1 reads SGHVS; CDR2 reads FNYEAQ. The junction had 4 bases not matched to a gene; V was cut back by 3 bases and J by 5 bases. The CDR3 is made up of 15 amino acids. The chain's CDR3 is CASSLSRGDNSPLHF. The CDR3 coding sequence is TGTGCCAGCAGCTTGAGCAGGGGGGATAATTCACCCCTCCACTTT.

This clone was found once. The chain employs TRBV2 and TRBJ1-4; no firm D call. Trimming took 8 bases from V and 5 from J, leaving 15 bases between them. The CDR3 loop spans 14 amino acids. The germline gives CDR1 SNHLY, CDR2 FYNNEI. The CDR3 nucleotides are TGTGCCAGCGAGGGCTCCTACGAGAATGAAAAACTGTTTTTT. Translated: CASEGSYENEKLFF.

This sequence joins TRBV6-1 and TRBJ1-5; 7 bases line up with TRBD1. J lost 3 bases, V lost 7 bases, and 9 bases had no gene match. The CDR3 sequence is 15 residues long. The V gene's germline CDR1 is MNHNS and CDR2 SASEGT. Written as DNA, the CDR3 is TGTGCCAGCATCGAGGGGGGACAGTACAATCAGCCCCAGCATTTT. Translated, it gives CASIEGGQYNQPQHF.

This sequence joins TRBV5-6 and TRBJ1-6; D is unclear. Trimming stripped 3 bases from V and 2 bases from J, with 3 bases between. The CDR3 has 13 amino acids. Germline lookup yields CDR1 SGHDT and CDR2 YYEEEE. For the CDR3, the DNA is TGTGCCAGCAGCTCTCCCTATAATTCACCCCTCCACTTT. This sequence encodes CASSSPYNSPLHF.

This clone was observed a few times. The J gene is TRBJ2-7, the V gene TRBV19, with D possibly TRBD2 on 7 matching bases. This CDR3 spans 15 amino acids. CDR1 and CDR2 (germline): LNHDA, SQIVND (reference sequence). V was pared by 7 bases and J by 5 bases, with 21 bases between. CDR3 residues: CASNPSGGGRNEQYF. The CDR3 coding sequence is TGTGCCAGTAATCCATCCGGCGGGGGCAGGAACGAGCAGTACTTC.

In this sample, this clone turned up a few times. The J gene is TRBJ2-5, the V gene TRBV6-5; TRBD1 aligns across 10 bases. The tail of the sequence fits TRBJ2-7 better, so the J call may be wrong. CDR3 length: 15 residues. CDR1 is MNHEY and CDR2 is SVGAGI in the germline V gene. CDR3 amino acids: CASTPEGTGAVEQYF. CDR3 sequence (DNA): TGTGCCAGCACCCCCGAGGGGACAGGGGCGGTCGAGCAGTACTTC.

This clone was recorded a few times. This chain connects TRBV19 to TRBJ1-5; 10 nucleotides line up with TRBD1. V shed 8 bases, J shed 1 base, and the junction held 8 bases outside the gene matches. Germline V gene lookup returns CDR1 LNHDA and CDR2 SQIVND (reference sequence). The CDR3 contains 16 residues. The CDR3 coding sequence is TGTGCCAGTGAGGACAGGGGGATTAGGAGCAATCAGCCCCAGCATTTT. Translation gives CASEDRGIRSNQPQHF. Full variable domain (remainder filled in from reference TRBV19 and TRBJ1-5): DGGITQSPKYLFRKEGQNVTLSCEQNLNHDAMYWYRQDPGQGLRLIYYSQIVNDFQKGDIAEGYSVSREKKESFPLTVTSAQKNPTAFYLCASEDRGIRSNQPQHFGDGTRLSIL.

This clone has a count of ten or more. This sequence joins TRBV6-1 and TRBJ2-7; perhaps TRBD2 as D (5 bases). From germline, CDR1 is MNHNS and CDR2 SASEGT. The CDR3 length is 13 residues. Trimming cost V 5 bases and J 2 bases, with 10 bases left between them. In nucleotides, the CDR3 is TGTGCCAGCAGTCCGGGAAGGACCTACGAGCAGTACTTC. Its translation is CASSPGRTYEQYF.